A selection of T cell receptor beta chains follows, all from one sample in a study of cytotoxic CD8 clonotypes in ibrutinib-treated CLL. Sequenced by immunoSEQ multiplex PCR; TCRdb stores in-frame clones only, minus some. The sample carries under 200,000 clones, 81% recorded once. Specimen: PBMCs, collected after 12 months of ibrutinib treatment. Receptors were obtained from a human donor with chronic lymphocytic leukemia. CDR3s include the opening cysteine and the closing phenylalanine or tryptophan. D genes are given only for firm matches.

J gene | V gene | D gene | CDR3 protein
TRBJ2-7 | TRBV9 | - | CASSPTLRGGEQYF
TRBJ2-3 | TRBV15 | - | CATSRDRASTDTQYF
TRBJ2-3 | TRBV6-5 | TRBD2 | CASSYSSGRGTDTQYF
TRBJ1-2 | TRBV2 | - | CASSSGLYGYTF
TRBJ1-1 | TRBV29-1 | TRBD1 | CSVYPQGAGEAFF
TRBJ2-3 | TRBV6-6 | - | CASSYSTRRGTDTQYF
TRBJ2-2 | TRBV7-2 | TRBD2 | CASSLTGGKTGELFF
TRBJ1-1 | TRBV5-1 | - | CASSLDGKDTEAFF
TRBJ2-7 | TRBV28 | - | CASSSPARGGYEQYF
TRBJ2-7 | TRBV7-9 | TRBD2 | CASSLDLAGPSYEQYF
TRBJ1-3 | TRBV19 | - | CASSIEDGNTIYF
TRBJ2-5 | TRBV7-9 | TRBD1 | CASSQGQGKETQYF
TRBJ2-7 | TRBV11-3 | TRBD1 | CASSATGAYEQYF
TRBJ1-1 | TRBV10-3 | TRBD1 | CAISGTENTEAFF
TRBJ1-5 | TRBV2 | - | CASTPGRQGQPQHF
TRBJ2-7 | TRBV6-1 | TRBD2 | CASTREGRGGEQYF
TRBJ2-7 | TRBV28 | - | CASSFPGAYEQYF
TRBJ1-5 | TRBV28 | - | CASAAYSNQPQHF
TRBJ2-2 | TRBV29-1 | - | CSVSPRGQSLSSGGELFF
TRBJ2-1 | TRBV5-6 | TRBD1 | CASSWDREAEQFF
TRBJ1-3 | TRBV28 | - | CASSFNRAPSGNTIYF
TRBJ2-7 | TRBV6-1 | - | CASNSPEVHPYEQYF
TRBJ2-7 | TRBV5-1 | TRBD1 | CASSPQQGFYEQYF
TRBJ2-7 | TRBV5-5 | TRBD1 | CASSLYPDRDYEQYF
TRBJ2-7 | TRBV28 | - | CASSAYAGWSSYEQYF
TRBJ2-7 | TRBV18 | TRBD1 | CASSPDLPGQGYEQYF
TRBJ1-1 | TRBV4-1 | - | CASSRETLNTEAFF
TRBJ2-1 | TRBV5-1 | TRBD2 | CASSLSGSRANEQFF
TRBJ1-5 | TRBV28 | - | CATNRDSNQPQHF
TRBJ2-1 | TRBV11-3 | - | CASSFGASYNEQFF
TRBJ2-3 | TRBV18 | TRBD2 | CASSPMTSGGGATDTQYF
TRBJ1-2 | TRBV19 | - | CASKKEGGRGYGYTF
TRBJ1-2 | TRBV7-8 | - | CASSLVGAGYGYTF
TRBJ1-1 | TRBV28 | - | CASSLSIQAFF
TRBJ2-2 | TRBV7-9 | - | CASRTTGHRGELFF
TRBJ2-2 | TRBV11-3 | TRBD1 | CASSLGGANTGELFF
TRBJ2-7 | TRBV5-1 | - | CASTASGGSGPPEQYF
TRBJ1-2 | TRBV5-6 | - | CASSSGSSNYGYTF
TRBJ1-1 | TRBV13 | TRBD1 | CASSSRDRLNTEAFF
TRBJ1-6 | TRBV4-1 | - | CASSQYTDSPLHF
TRBJ2-1 | TRBV7-2 | TRBD2 | CASSLDGLAGAVNEQFF
TRBJ1-2 | TRBV19 | - | CASIDGVGDLYGYTF
TRBJ2-2 | TRBV9 | TRBD2 | CASSVVPIGRDTGELFF
TRBJ2-2 | TRBV19 | - | CASAEYEGSGELFF
TRBJ2-3 | TRBV9 | TRBD2 | CASSVVGTSVDTQYF
TRBJ2-7 | TRBV10-3 | - | CAISEPSVMAWYF
TRBJ2-7 | TRBV7-9 | - | CASSFIYEQYF
TRBJ1-3 | TRBV5-1 | - | CASSLENSDGNTIYF
TRBJ1-2 | TRBV5-6 | - | CASSLSEDDLRDYGYTF
TRBJ2-7 | TRBV6-6 | - | CASSPQGYEQYF
TRBJ2-7 | TRBV25-1 | TRBD2 | CASSEWGGRSDEQYF
TRBJ2-7 | TRBV7-3 | - | CASSLGSYEQYF
TRBJ1-6 | TRBV5-1 | - | CASSLEARSTGSPLHF
TRBJ2-5 | TRBV15 | - | CATSASTGGETQYF
TRBJ2-3 | TRBV21-1 | - | CASSKERDTYHYCTDTQYF